Sequencing of this T cell receptor (beta chain) was carried out in a study of metastatic and nonmetastatic thyroid tumors. Germline values: CDR1 SGHAT, CDR2 FQNNGV. The CDR3 totals 16 residues. The V and J ends lost 0 bases and 2 bases, in that order; junction bases with no gene match: 5. Prior to thyroid surgery, none of the patients had received any treatment. Remarks on this clone: Other nucleotide sequences in the sample specify the same CDR3.

Per the authors' pipeline: CDR3 was compared across clinicopathological groups, and the resulting differences were used to build a distant-metastasis classifier for papillary thyroid cancer. TCRdb reanalyzed the PCR reads with MiXCR. Here the V and J calls rest on TCRdb's processing, not on the authors' analysis. The sample has fewer than 40,000 clones, about 33% seen once. The source material was tumor tissue. The clonotype originates from a female donor with papillary thyroid cancer or a benign thyroid nodule (not recorded which). Some clones in this sample may be carry-over from other donors' samples. The chain uses TRBV11-2 and TRBJ2-7, with 9 bases aligning to TRBD1. The CDR3 protein is CASSLDSGTGTYEQYF. In nucleotides, the CDR3 is TGTGCCAGCAGCTTAGACTCCGGGACAGGGACCTACGAGCAGTACTTC.